The 20 T cell receptor beta chains given below trace back to one sample, sequenced in a study of cytomegalovirus exposure and HLA in healthy donors. Using immunoSEQ multiplex PCR, the repertoire was profiled, and TCRdb retains in-frame clones only, with some absent. The table includes tens of thousands of clones, roughly 94% detected once. The sequencing sample was made of PBMCs. These receptors originate from a young woman in good health and CMV-seronegative.

The J gene is TRBJ1-1, the V gene TRBV11-3; 7 bases line up with TRBD1. Germline-derived CDR1 and CDR2 are SGHNT and YENEEA. This CDR3 is built from 13 residues. With 6 bases clipped from V and 1 base from J, the junction kept 2 bases outside the gene matches. CDR3 protein: CASSRQGNTEAFF. CDR3 nucleotides: TGTGCCAGCAGTCGACAGGGGAACACTGAAGCTTTCTTT.

The chain recombines TRBV27 with TRBJ1-5; 8 bases agree with TRBD1. Germline values: CDR1 MNHEY, CDR2 SMNVEV (reference sequence). Trimming at V came to 5 bases and at J to 5 bases, leaving 5 bases not matched to a gene. This CDR3 is built from 14 residues. The CDR3 spells CASSPGGEDQPQHF. The CDR3 DNA sequence: TGTGCCAGCAGTCCAGGGGGCGAGGATCAGCCCCAGCATTTT.

This sequence joins TRBV7-2 and TRBJ2-3, with TRBD1 identical over 9 bases. Germline V gives CDR1 SGHTA, CDR2 FQGNSA. The CDR3 is 14 amino acids. V was pared by 5 bases and J by 4 bases, with 4 bases of the junction left unmatched. The CDR3 sequence is CASSLQGAPDTQYF. Written as DNA, the CDR3 is TGTGCCAGCAGCCTACAGGGGGCTCCAGATACGCAGTATTTT.

The chain uses TRBV5-5 and TRBJ1-2, with D possibly matching TRBD1 (5 bases). Per the germline V gene, CDR1 is SGHKS and CDR2 is YYEKEE (reference sequence). This CDR3 comprises 14 residues. V lost 4 bases and J lost 4, with 14 bases in between. The DNA for the CDR3 is TGTGCCAGCAGCACGGACGGGGGGGGCTATGGCTACACCTTC. It is translated as CASSTDGGGYGYTF.

The genes are TRBV19 and TRBJ2-1; unclear D gene. The V end lost 6 bases, the J end lost 4 bases, and 16 bases lay between the germline ends. This CDR3 spans 15 amino acids. In germline, CDR1 is LNHDA, CDR2 SQIVND (reference sequence). The CDR3 DNA is TGTGCCAGTAGCCTAGGTCCTGAACCTTACAATGAGCAGTTCTTC. It encodes CASSLGPEPYNEQFF.

V usage is TRBV7-9 and J usage is TRBJ2-6; D may be TRBD1 (6 bases). The germline V gene has CDR1 SEHNR and CDR2 FQNEAQ (reference sequence). V lost 3 bases and J 1 base, leaving 10 bases between the germline ends. The CDR3 sequence is 16 residues long. The CDR3, as DNA: TGTGCCAGCAGCTTTCAGGGGAGATCTGGGGCCAACGTCCTGACTTTC. It codes for CASSFQGRSGANVLTF.

The chain couples TRBV15 to TRBJ2-7, with 9 bases aligning to TRBD1. Germline CDR1 is LNHNV and CDR2 is YYDKDF (reference sequence). The CDR3 contains 14 residues. Germline trimming cut 1 base from V and 5 bases from J; bases unmatched to any gene: 3. CDR3 DNA sequence: TGTGCCACCAGCAGAGGGGGACAGGGACACGAGCAGTACTTC. Protein sequence: CATSRGGQGHEQYF.

The chain employs TRBV6-4 and TRBJ2-2, with 10 bases matching TRBD1. The germline gives CDR1 MRHNA, CDR2 SNTAGT. The CDR3 is 19 residues long. V trimming: 9 bases; J trimming: 2 bases; junction bases outside the gene matches: 18. CDR3 DNA: TGTGCCAGTCCTCGGGGGACAGGGGCCCCTACCATTAACACCGGGGAGCTGTTTTTT. It is translated as CASPRGTGAPTINTGELFF.

This chain links TRBV6-1 with TRBJ1-3; D is unresolved. CDR3 length equals 12 residues. Germline lookup yields CDR1 MNHNS and CDR2 SASEGT. The germline V and J ends were trimmed by 2 bases and 4 bases, with 3 bases remaining between them. CDR3 DNA: TGTGCCAGCAGTGAACAGGGAAACACCATATATTTT. This translates into CASSEQGNTIYF.

J is TRBJ2-3 and V is TRBV28, with a weak D call TRBD2 (6 bases). This CDR3 spans 14 amino acids. Germline loops: CDR1 MDHEN, CDR2 SYDVKM. Deletions cut 6 bases from V and 9 bases from J, with 19 bases between. The CDR3 DNA is TGTGCCAGCAGGACCTCCGGGACTTCTGGCACGCAGTATTTT. This gives the protein CASRTSGTSGTQYF. The complete variable domain, with remaining parts taken from reference TRBV28 and TRBJ2-3, reads DVKVTQSSRYLVKRTGEKVFLECVQDMDHENMFWYRQDPGLGLRLIYFSYDVKMKEKGDIPEGYSVSREKKERFSLILESASTNQTSMYLCASRTSGTSGTQYFGPGTRLTVL.

V is TRBV19 and J is TRBJ1-1; tentatively, D is TRBD1 (5 bases). Germline CDR1 and CDR2: LNHDA and SQIVND (reference sequence). The V end was cut by 4 bases, the J end by 0 bases, with 12 bases between. This CDR3 is 15 amino acids long. CDR3 protein: CASSRGRQMNTEAFF. DNA for the CDR3: TGTGCCAGTAGTAGGGGCAGGCAGATGAACACTGAAGCTTTCTTT. Full variable domain (outside the CDR3, taken from reference TRBV19 and TRBJ1-1): DGGITQSPKYLFRKEGQNVTLSCEQNLNHDAMYWYRQDPGQGLRLIYYSQIVNDFQKGDIAEGYSVSREKKESFPLTVTSAQKNPTAFYLCASSRGRQMNTEAFFGQGTRLTVV.

The chain uses TRBV7-2 and TRBJ1-5, with D unclear. CDR1 and CDR2 (germline): SGHTA, FQGNSA. The V end lost 5 bases, the J end lost 0 bases, and 11 bases lay between the germline ends. The CDR3 runs to 15 residues. CDR3 bases: TGTGCCAGCAGCCTACAGATTAATAGCAATCAGCCCCAGCATTTT. Translated, it gives CASSLQINSNQPQHF.

J is TRBJ1-1 and V is TRBV5-5, with D perhaps matching TRBD1 (6 bases). Germline CDR1 reads SGHKS; CDR2 reads YYEKEE (reference sequence). The V gene lost 4 bases and the J gene lost 7 bases, with 20 bases spanning the gap. This CDR3 contains 15 residues. In DNA, the CDR3 is TGTGCCAGCAGCGATGTAATGGGGGCCAAAATTGAAGCTTTCTTT. Translation: CASSDVMGAKIEAFF.

The chain joins TRBV7-2 to TRBJ2-5; 7 bases map to TRBD2. The CDR3 totals 16 residues. Germline CDR1 is SGHTA and CDR2 is FQGNSA. J lost 7 bases, V lost 1 base, and 12 bases had no gene match. This chain's CDR3 is CASSLGGGGVRGTQYF. CDR3 sequence (DNA): TGTGCCAGCAGCTTAGGAGGCGGGGGTGTCCGAGGGACCCAGTACTTC.

The chain joins TRBV11-3 to TRBJ2-1, with TRBD1 matching 11 bases. Germline V gene lookup returns CDR1 SGHNT and CDR2 YENEEA. CDR3 length equals 15 residues. Unmatched junction bases numbered 3, after V lost 2 bases and J lost 6 bases. The DNA of the CDR3 is TGTGCCAGCAGCTTACGGGGGACAGGGGGCAATGAGCAGTTCTTC. The encoded protein is CASSLRGTGGNEQFF.

The genes are TRBV11-2 and TRBJ2-7, with D unclear. Germline-derived CDR1 and CDR2 are SGHAT and FQNNGV. This CDR3 has 11 residues. V was shortened by 5 bases and J by 8 bases, with 10 bases between the two germline ends. This chain's CDR3 is CASSPQDKQYF. In nucleotides, the CDR3 is TGTGCCAGCAGCCCTCAGGATAAGCAGTACTTC. The full variable domain, completed using reference TRBV11-2 and TRBJ2-7, is EAGVAQSPRYKIIEKRQSVAFWCNPISGHATLYWYQQILGQGPKLLIQFQNNGVVDDSQLPKDRFSAERLKGVDSTLKIQPAKLEDSAVYLCASSPQDKQYFGPGTRLTVT.

This clone appeared once. This chain links TRBV27 with TRBJ1-2; D might be TRBD1 (5 bases). This CDR3 spans 16 amino acids. CDR1 is MNHEY, CDR2 SMNVEV, per germline (reference sequence). V was trimmed by 3 bases and J by 5 bases, leaving 19 bases between them. The chain's CDR3 is CASSFLQGGELYGYTF. As DNA, the CDR3 is TGTGCCAGCAGTTTCCTCCAGGGAGGGGAACTATATGGCTACACCTTC.

The chain has TRBV6-5 and TRBJ2-7; D perhaps matches TRBD2 (6 bases). This CDR3 is built from 15 residues. The germline V gene has CDR1 MNHEY and CDR2 SVGAGI. Trimming stripped 2 bases from V and 3 bases from J, with 14 bases between. In nucleotides, the CDR3 is TGTGCCAGCAGTTACGCTAGTAGTAGCGGCTACGAGCAGTACTTC. Translation: CASSYASSSGYEQYF.

The chain carries TRBV7-2 and TRBJ2-5, with a possible D match to TRBD2 (6 bases). V gave up 0 bases and J gave up 4 bases, with 9 bases separating them. Germline V gene lookup returns CDR1 SGHTA and CDR2 FQGNSA. The CDR3 runs 14 residues. The CDR3 DNA reads TGTGCCAGCAGCTTAGCGGGAGGAGGAGAGACCCAGTACTTC. This encodes CASSLAGGGETQYF.

The J gene is TRBJ2-7, the V gene TRBV4-3; D perhaps matches TRBD1 (6 bases). CDR1 and CDR2 from the germline V gene are LGHNA and YSLEER. The V end was cut by 3 bases, the J end by 3 bases, with 18 bases between. This CDR3 has 16 amino acids. CDR3 DNA: TGCGCCAGCAGCCACTCTGCGACAGGAGAGCTCTACGAGCAGTACTTC. This encodes CASSHSATGELYEQYF.